This is a list of T cell receptor beta chains from one sample in a study of control samples from healthy donors and cancer patients. Generated by immunoSEQ multiplex PCR, the TCRdb table keeps only in-frame clones and is missing some. The sample consists of some 150,000 clones, about 93% of them appearing once. Sequencing was performed on blood. The receptors were gathered from a man between 45 and 60 years old in good health. Each CDR3 is given with its conserved first and last residue. The D gene is left open where the match is weak. A row's size may be missing; if present it is once, few, many or a size class.

size: .
D: TRBD2
V: TRBV7-9
J: TRBJ2-1
DNA: TGTGCCAGCAGTCCCGGGACTAGCGCCGATGAGCAGTTCTTC
CDR3: CASSPGTSADEQFF

size: .
D: .
V: TRBV4-1
J: TRBJ1-4
DNA: TGCGCCAGCAGCCAAGAAGCAAGGAGCAGGGGAGATGAAAAACTGTTTTTT
CDR3: CASSQEARSRGDEKLFF

size: .
D: .
V: TRBV9
J: TRBJ2-3
DNA: TGTGCCAGCAGCCCCCGTGGGGTAGAGAGTAGCACAGATACGCAGTATTTT
CDR3: CASSPRGVESSTDTQYF

size: few
D: .
V: TRBV3-1/TRBV3-2
J: TRBJ1-1
DNA: TGTGCCAGCAGCCTATCCGGGGGTGAAGCTTTCTTT
CDR3: CASSLSGGEAFF

size: .
D: .
V: TRBV28
J: TRBJ1-2
DNA: TGTGCCAGCAGTGCCCCGGCAGGGGAGACCCTAGGCTACACCTTC
CDR3: CASSAPAGETLGYTF

size: .
D: .
V: TRBV10-3
J: TRBJ2-3
DNA: TGTGCCACTGGGGGCGGGGTAAGCACAGATACGCAGTATTTT
CDR3: CATGGGVSTDTQYF

size: .
D: TRBD1
V: TRBV4-1
J: TRBJ2-2
DNA: TGCGCCAGCAGCCGGGGACAGTCGAACACCGGGGAGCTGTTTTTT
CDR3: CASSRGQSNTGELFF

size: .
D: .
V: TRBV10-3
J: TRBJ1-6
DNA: TGTGCCATCAGTGGGCCGGGAGCAGGCTCCTATAATTCACCCCTCCACTTT
CDR3: CAISGPGAGSYNSPLHF

size: .
D: .
V: TRBV7-9
J: TRBJ2-5
DNA: TGTGCCAGCAGAACAGGGTTCTCGGCAGAGACCCAGTACTTC
CDR3: CASRTGFSAETQYF

size: .
D: .
V: TRBV28
J: TRBJ1-2
DNA: TGTGCCAGCAGCCGAGTCCCGCCAGGGTTACGTAACTATGGCTACACCTTC
CDR3: CASSRVPPGLRNYGYTF

size: .
D: .
V: TRBV29-1
J: TRBJ1-6
DNA: TGCAGCGTTCGGGATTCCTATAATTCACCCCTCCACTTT
CDR3: CSVRDSYNSPLHF

size: .
D: .
V: TRBV2
J: TRBJ1-2
DNA: TGTGCCGGGACGCAAAGGAACTATGGCTACACCTTC
CDR3: CAGTQRNYGYTF

size: .
D: TRBD1
V: TRBV19
J: TRBJ2-5
DNA: TGTGCCAGTAGTATCACAGGGGGGGAGACCCAGTACTTC
CDR3: CASSITGGETQYF

size: few
D: .
V: TRBV3-1/TRBV3-2
J: TRBJ1-1
DNA: TGTGCCAGCAGCCCCTCGAGCACTGAAGCTTTCTTT
CDR3: CASSPSSTEAFF

size: .
D: TRBD2
V: TRBV5-1
J: TRBJ2-5
DNA: TGCGCCAGCAGGGCTAGCGGGAGAGGGGAGACCCAGTACTTC
CDR3: CASRASGRGETQYF

size: .
D: .
V: TRBV7-3
J: TRBJ2-2
DNA: TGTGCCAGCAGCCCGCAGCAGAACACCGGGGAGCTGTTTTTT
CDR3: CASSPQQNTGELFF

size: once
D: .
V: TRBV30
J: TRBJ1-5
DNA: TGTGCCTGGAGTATGAGTAGGGGTGGTCAGCCCCAGCATTTT
CDR3: CAWSMSRGGQPQHF

size: .
D: .
V: TRBV3-1/TRBV3-2
J: TRBJ1-4
DNA: TGTGCCAGCAGCCAAGAGGGACCGGGTTTGTTGAGTGATGAAAAACTGTTTTTT
CDR3: CASSQEGPGLLSDEKLFF

size: .
D: .
V: TRBV7-2
J: TRBJ1-5
DNA: TGTGCCAGCAGCCAGCGGAGGGATCAGCCCCAGCATTTT
CDR3: CASSQRRDQPQHF

size: .
D: TRBD2
V: TRBV10-2
J: TRBJ2-1
DNA: TGCGCCAGCAGTGGGATCCCAGGACTAGCGGGAGGCGATGAGCAGTTCTTC
CDR3: CASSGIPGLAGGDEQFF

size: .
D: .
V: TRBV2
J: TRBJ2-7
DNA: TGTGCCAGCAACCCCTACGAGCAGTACTTC
CDR3: CASNPYEQYF

size: .
D: .
V: TRBV4-1
J: TRBJ2-4
DNA: TGCGCCAGCAGGTCGCTACAGGGAGTCTGGGCCAAAAACATTCAGTACTTC
CDR3: CASRSLQGVWAKNIQYF

size: .
D: .
V: TRBV2
J: TRBJ2-2
DNA: TGTGCCAGCACCACAGGGCCCGGGGAGCTGTTTTTT
CDR3: CASTTGPGELFF

size: .
D: TRBD1
V: TRBV6-4
J: TRBJ1-4
DNA: TGTGCCAGCTCTCGGACAGGGGGCGGCGAAAAACTGTTTTTT
CDR3: CASSRTGGGEKLFF

size: .
D: TRBD2
V: TRBV5-6
J: TRBJ2-1
DNA: TGTGCCAGCAGCCCTCGACTAGCGGCATACAATGAGCAGTTCTTC
CDR3: CASSPRLAAYNEQFF

size: .
D: .
V: TRBV4-1
J: TRBJ2-7
DNA: TGCGCCAGCAGCCAGGCGGAGAGGGGGTACTACGAGCAGTACTTC
CDR3: CASSQAERGYYEQYF

size: .
D: .
V: TRBV4-1
J: TRBJ1-4
DNA: TGCGCCAGCAGCGGGCAGGGCCTGAAAAAACTGTTTTTT
CDR3: CASSGQGLKKLFF

size: .
D: .
V: TRBV7-3
J: TRBJ1-6
DNA: TGTGCCAGCAGCTTAGAGCCCGTCTCACCCCTCCACTTT
CDR3: CASSLEPVSPLHF

size: .
D: .
V: TRBV14
J: TRBJ1-2
DNA: TGTGCCAGCAGCCAAGGACTACGCTATGGCTACACCTTC
CDR3: CASSQGLRYGYTF

size: .
D: .
V: TRBV19
J: TRBJ1-5
DNA: TGTGCCAGTAGTATTTACAATCAGCCCCAGCATTTT
CDR3: CASSIYNQPQHF

size: .
D: TRBD2
V: TRBV3-1/TRBV3-2
J: TRBJ2-1
DNA: TGTGCCAGCAGCCAAGTGCCGGTGCTAGCGGGAGTCTGGGAGCAGTTCTTC
CDR3: CASSQVPVLAGVWEQFF

size: .
D: .
V: TRBV4-2
J: TRBJ1-5
DNA: TGTGCCAGCAGCCAAGACCGCAATCAGCCCCAGCATTTT
CDR3: CASSQDRNQPQHF

size: .
D: TRBD1
V: TRBV18
J: TRBJ2-3
DNA: TGTGCCAGCTCACCCCAAAACTTTAGAGGACAGGCCACAGATACGCAGTATTTT
CDR3: CASSPQNFRGQATDTQYF

size: .
D: TRBD2
V: TRBV29-1
J: TRBJ2-3
DNA: TGCAGCGTTGGTGATAGCGGGTTCACAGATACGCAGTATTTT
CDR3: CSVGDSGFTDTQYF

size: .
D: TRBD1
V: TRBV20-1
J: TRBJ1-5
DNA: TGCAGTGCTAGTGTCAGGGGGTTTTCCAATCAGCCCCAGCATTTT
CDR3: CSASVRGFSNQPQHF

size: .
D: .
V: TRBV7-6
J: TRBJ2-2
DNA: TGTGCCAGCAGCTTAGCGTATCGGGGCACCGGGGAGCTGTTTTTT
CDR3: CASSLAYRGTGELFF